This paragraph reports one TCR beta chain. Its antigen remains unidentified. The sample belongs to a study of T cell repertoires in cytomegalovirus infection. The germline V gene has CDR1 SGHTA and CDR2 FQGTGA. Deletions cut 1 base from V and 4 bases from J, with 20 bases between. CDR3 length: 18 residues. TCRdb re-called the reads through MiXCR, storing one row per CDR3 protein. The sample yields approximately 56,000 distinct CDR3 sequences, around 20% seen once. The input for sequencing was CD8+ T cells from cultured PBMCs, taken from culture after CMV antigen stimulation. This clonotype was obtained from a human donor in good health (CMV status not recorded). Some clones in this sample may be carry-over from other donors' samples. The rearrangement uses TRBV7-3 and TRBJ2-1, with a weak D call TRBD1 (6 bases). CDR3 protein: CASSLRGPGDSLYNEQFF. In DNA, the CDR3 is TGTGCCAGCAGCTTAAGGGGGCCGGGCGATTCCCTATACAATGAGCAGTTCTTC.